Shown below are 29 T cell receptor beta chains from a single sample sequenced in a study of B cell selection in AIRE deficiency. Regulatory T cells were sorted as CD4+CD25hiCD127low/negative cells. Here immunoSEQ multiplex PCR was the method, and the copy in TCRdb shows in-frame clones only, minus some. The sample lists 20,000 to 25,000 clones, around 90% seen once, with more than 1.2% in the top ten. The sample comprised CD4+CD25+ Tregs sorted from PBMCs. Source of these receptors: a human donor in good health.

This clone was seen just once. The gene calls are TRBV19 and TRBJ2-2; unclear D gene. Germline CDR1 reads LNHDA; CDR2 reads SQIVND (reference sequence). Between the trimmed V and J ends, which lost 4 bases and 1 base, there was a span of 7 bases. The length of the CDR3 is 14 residues. The CDR3 region has the DNA TGTGCCAGTAGTAAGGCGTTGAACACCGGGGAGCTGTTTTTT. Translated, it gives CASSKALNTGELFF.

This clone was counted between two and nine times. The V gene is TRBV7-2, the J gene TRBJ2-7; TRBD1 is a possible D gene (5 bases). This CDR3 is 13 amino acids long. The germline V and J ends were trimmed by 5 bases and 6 bases, with 14 bases remaining between them. In germline, CDR1 is SGHTA, CDR2 FQGNSA. Here the CDR3 DNA reads TGTGCCAGCAGCCCCGCAAGGGGCATCGAGCAGTACTTC. This gives the protein CASSPARGIEQYF.

The chain has TRBV1 and TRBJ2-7; the table's D call TRBD1 went unverified against the DNA. TRBV1 is a recognized pseudogene. The CDR3 has 14 residues. The CDR3 DNA follows: TGCACCAGCAGCCAAGGGACAGAGAACTACGAGCAGTACTTC. Translating it yields CTSSQGTENYEQYF.

The rearrangement links TRBV7-8 to TRBJ2-7; 11 nucleotides match TRBD2. The CDR3 is made up of 17 amino acids. Per germline, CDR1 SGHVS and CDR2 FQNEAQ. V dropped 5 bases and J dropped 2; count of bases not matched to a gene: 11. The CDR3 region is CASSPLPLAGGTYEQYF. The CDR3 DNA reads TGTGCCAGCAGCCCTTTACCCCTAGCGGGAGGCACCTACGAGCAGTACTTC.

The rearrangement links TRBV7-9 to TRBJ2-7; TRBD2 matches 7 bases. CDR3 length: 14 residues. CDR1 is SEHNR and CDR2 is FQNEAQ in the germline V gene (reference sequence). V lost 7 bases and J lost 1; bases outside the gene matches: 7. The CDR3 sequence: CASNRGGGSYEQYF. CDR3 coding DNA: TGTGCCAGCAACCGGGGCGGGGGATCCTACGAGCAGTACTTC.

V and J are TRBV7-9 and TRBJ1-2, with 9 bases aligning to TRBD1. The CDR3 has 15 residues. Germline trimming cut 5 bases from V and 5 bases from J; bases unmatched to any gene: 9. The V gene's germline CDR1 is SEHNR and CDR2 FQNEAQ (reference sequence). CDR3 residues: CASSQGTGRLYGYTF. The CDR3 bases are TGTGCCAGCAGCCAAGGGACAGGGAGGTTGTATGGCTACACCTTC.

This chain connects TRBV30 to TRBJ2-7; TRBD2 agrees at 11 bases. This CDR3 spans 13 amino acids. Germline V CDR1 and CDR2: GTSNPN, SVGIG (reference sequence). Trimming at V came to 5 bases and at J to 3 bases, leaving 3 bases not matched to a gene. CDR3 sequence (DNA): TGTGCCTGGGGACTAGCGGGTAACTACGAGCAGTACTTC. Translated: CAWGLAGNYEQYF. The complete variable domain, with remaining parts taken from reference TRBV30 and TRBJ2-7, reads SQTIHQWPATLVQPVGSPLSLECTVEGTSNPNLYWYRQAAGRGLQLLFYSVGIGQISSEVPQNLSASRPQDRQFILSSKKLLLSDSGFYLCAWGLAGNYEQYFGPGTRLTVT.

J is TRBJ2-2 and V is TRBV5-4; possible D gene TRBD1, 7 bases. Germline assignment: CDR1 SGHNT and CDR2 YYREEE (reference sequence). This CDR3 contains 18 residues. V lost 4 bases and J 4 bases, leaving 23 bases between the germline ends. CDR3 DNA: TGTGCCAGCAGCCGTTTCGGAGGTTCAGGGGGGCTCACCGGGGAGCTGTTTTTT. Translated, it gives CASSRFGGSGGLTGELFF.

This clone was observed a single time. The chain is built from TRBV6-5 and TRBJ2-1; a weak D match, TRBD2 (6 bases). CDR1 is MNHEY and CDR2 is SVGAGI in the germline V gene. The CDR3 spans 12 residues. The V and J ends lost 5 bases and 15 bases respectively, with 17 bases between them. CDR3 in amino acids: CASSRGGTGMFF. DNA for the CDR3: TGTGCCAGCAGTCGGGGCGGGACTGGTATGTTCTTC.

CDR3 nucleotides: TGTGCCAGCAGCTTAACTCCGGGGGCCTACGAGCAGTACTTC. Translating gives CASSLTPGAYEQYF. V usage is TRBV7-9 and J usage is TRBJ2-7; tentative D call: TRBD2 (6 bases). V lost 2 bases and J 2 bases, leaving 10 bases between the germline ends. The CDR3 loop spans 14 amino acids. The germline V gene encodes CDR1 SEHNR and CDR2 FQNEAQ (reference sequence).

This chain connects TRBV5-1 to TRBJ2-3, with 14 bases matching TRBD2. J lost 6 bases, V lost 3 bases, and 6 bases had no gene match. Germline V gene lookup returns CDR1 SGHRS and CDR2 YFSETQ. The CDR3 sequence is 16 residues long. The CDR3 nucleotides read TGCGCCAGCAGCTACGGGACTAGCGGGGGTGGGGATACGCAGTATTTT. This translates into CASSYGTSGGGDTQYF.

The chain is built from TRBV5-5 and TRBJ2-2, with 13 bases aligning to TRBD2. J lost 5 bases, V lost 4 bases, and 5 bases had no gene match. Germline CDR1 is SGHKS and CDR2 is YYEKEE (reference sequence). This CDR3 has 16 amino acids. The CDR3 sequence is CASSPGLAGLTGELFF. CDR3 bases: TGTGCCAGCAGCCCGGGACTAGCGGGGCTGACCGGGGAGCTGTTTTTT.

V is TRBV6-4 and J is TRBJ2-2, with 15 bases lining up with TRBD2. The CDR3 is made up of 19 amino acids. V shed 6 bases and J 4 bases; nucleotides not matched to a gene: 12. Germline loops: CDR1 MRHNA, CDR2 SNTAGT. This chain's CDR3 is CASREHRTSGGAVTGELFF. For the CDR3, the DNA is TGTGCCAGCAGGGAACACAGGACTAGCGGGGGGGCCGTCACCGGGGAGCTGTTTTTT.

This chain connects TRBV2 to TRBJ1-3; D remains unclear. This CDR3 is built from 15 residues. Trimming shortened V by 3 bases and J by 0 bases, and 9 bases separated the two germline ends. CDR1 and CDR2 from the germline V gene are SNHLY and FYNNEI. The CDR3 DNA reads TGTGCCAGCAGTGATGGCGGATACTCTGGAAACACCATATATTTT. It encodes CASSDGGYSGNTIYF.

The chain joins TRBV5-4 to TRBJ2-7; TRBD1 matches at 11 bases. Germline CDR1 and CDR2: SGHNT and YYREEE (reference sequence). The junction had 4 bases not matched to a gene; V was cut back by 3 bases and J by 2 bases. The CDR3 runs to 15 residues. CDR3 loop: CASSSPGQGAYEQYF. In nucleotides, the CDR3 is TGTGCCAGCAGCTCTCCGGGACAGGGGGCCTACGAGCAGTACTTC.

The rearrangement uses TRBV19 and TRBJ2-1; a possible D gene is TRBD2 (5 bases). Per germline, CDR1 LNHDA and CDR2 SQIVND (reference sequence). The CDR3 runs to 15 residues. The V end lost 3 bases, the J end lost 1 base, and 10 bases lay between the germline ends. CDR3 DNA: TGTGCCAGTAGTATGACGAGGGAGTCCTACAATGAGCAGTTCTTC. This sequence encodes CASSMTRESYNEQFF.

This clone occurred once. The chain combines TRBV5-4 with TRBJ2-3; TRBD2 matches at 8 bases. J was trimmed by 4 bases and V by 1 base; bases with no gene match: 11. CDR1 is SGHNT, CDR2 YYREEE, per germline (reference sequence). CDR3 length: 17 amino acids. The CDR3 DNA follows: TGTGCCAGCAGCTTGATTAGCGGGACCGTTGGGGCAGATACGCAGTATTTT. Its protein is CASSLISGTVGADTQYF. The whole variable domain, filled in from reference TRBV5-4 and TRBJ2-3, reads ETGVTQSPTHLIKTRGQQVTLRCSSQSGHNTVSWYQQALGQGPQFIFQYYREEENGRGNFPPRFSGLQFPNYSSELNVNALELDDSALYLCASSLISGTVGADTQYFGPGTRLTVL.

This clone was observed a single time. The rearrangement uses TRBV7-9 and TRBJ1-6, with a weak D call TRBD1 (5 bases). The CDR3 consists of 13 residues. Deletions cut 0 bases from V and 9 bases from J, with 6 bases between. CDR1 and CDR2 from the germline V gene are SEHNR and FQNEAQ (reference sequence). The DNA for the CDR3 is TGTGCCAGCAGCTTAGCCGGGGGTTCACCCCTCCACTTT. Translation gives CASSLAGGSPLHF.

The rearrangement joins TRBV10-2 to TRBJ1-6, with D possibly being TRBD1 (5 bases). This CDR3 contains 13 residues. Germline values: CDR1 WSHSY, CDR2 SAAADI. V was cut by 5 bases and J by 9 bases, with 11 bases left in between. Here the CDR3 DNA reads TGCGCCAGCAGTTCAGGGTTTGGTTCACCCCTCCACTTT. It yields the protein CASSSGFGSPLHF.

The rearrangement joins TRBV5-5 to TRBJ1-1, with D possibly TRBD1 on 5 matching bases. Germline CDR1 SGHKS, CDR2 YYEKEE (reference sequence). The CDR3 runs to 16 residues. V lost 4 bases and J lost 0, with 16 bases in between. The chain's CDR3 is CASSPRQFRMNTEAFF. CDR3 in DNA: TGTGCCAGCAGCCCCCGACAGTTCCGAATGAACACTGAAGCTTTCTTT.

This clone showed up just once. The rearrangement joins TRBV18 to TRBJ2-1, with 9 positions matching TRBD2. After removal of 8 bases from V and 6 bases from J, the junction contained 11 bases not matched to a gene. CDR3 length: 15 amino acids. The germline V gene has CDR1 KGHSH and CDR2 LQKENI. This chain's CDR3 is CASRAGLAGSNEQFF. CDR3 coding DNA: TGTGCCAGCAGAGCCGGGCTAGCGGGGAGCAATGAGCAGTTCTTC.

The chain has TRBV5-1 and TRBJ2-5; TRBD1 matches at 9 bases. This CDR3 spans 15 amino acids. The germline V gene encodes CDR1 SGHRS and CDR2 YFSETQ. V shed 3 bases and J 7 bases; nucleotides not matched to a gene: 10. This CDR3 reads CASSSAQGARGTQYF. For the CDR3, the DNA is TGCGCCAGCAGCTCCGCACAGGGGGCTCGGGGGACCCAGTACTTC.

V gene TRBV10-3 combines with J gene TRBJ2-3; no reliable D call. Per the germline V gene, CDR1 is ENHRY and CDR2 is SYGVKD. The CDR3 is 14 amino acids. Trimming removed 10 bases at V and 1 base at J, with 15 bases between. CDR3 residues: CATKAVGRTDTQYF. Here the CDR3 DNA reads TGTGCCACCAAAGCTGTTGGGCGCACAGATACGCAGTATTTT.

This sequence joins TRBV4-1 and TRBJ2-7; 8 nucleotides align to TRBD2. CDR3 length: 16 amino acids. Per the germline V gene, CDR1 is MGHRA and CDR2 is YSYEKL. With 0 bases clipped from V and 3 bases from J, the junction kept 7 bases outside the gene matches. DNA for the CDR3: TGCGCCAGCAGCCAAGACGGACTAGCTCGAGACTACGAGCAGTACTTC. Amino acid sequence: CASSQDGLARDYEQYF.

The V and J genes are TRBV2 and TRBJ1-2, with TRBD1 as a possible D gene (5 bases). V dropped 5 bases and J dropped 0 bases, with 10 bases sitting between them. Germline V CDR1 and CDR2: SNHLY, FYNNEI. This CDR3 has 14 amino acids. CDR3 in amino acids: CASSLQGANYGYTF. The CDR3 nucleotides are TGTGCCAGCAGTTTGCAGGGAGCTAACTATGGCTACACCTTC.

The rearrangement joins TRBV6-5 to TRBJ1-2; perhaps TRBD1 as D (5 bases). Germline V gives CDR1 MNHEY, CDR2 SVGAGI. The CDR3 is 14 amino acids. With 4 bases removed from V and 4 bases from J, the gap between germline ends came to 13 bases. The CDR3 DNA reads as TGTGCCAGCAGTTCGATAGGGGTCCCCTATGGCTACACCTTC. It translates to CASSSIGVPYGYTF.

The gene calls are TRBV5-1 and TRBJ2-4; D gene unclear. This CDR3 contains 14 residues. CDR1 and CDR2 from the germline V gene are SGHRS and YFSETQ. With 2 bases removed from V and 8 bases from J, the gap between germline ends came to 14 bases. The CDR3 nucleotides read TGCGCCAGCAGCTTTGGTTCTCATGGGGACATTCAGTACTTC. As protein: CASSFGSHGDIQYF.

The chain recombines TRBV18 with TRBJ2-2; TRBD2 agrees at 10 bases. This CDR3 is 19 amino acids long. The V gene's germline CDR1 is KGHSH and CDR2 LQKENI. The V and J ends lost 6 bases and 6 bases, in that order; junction bases with no gene match: 19. The CDR3 DNA reads TGTGCCAGCTCTTCGTGGGGGACTAGCGTCATCGCCCGGGCCGGGGAGCTGTTTTTT. Translation gives CASSSWGTSVIARAGELFF.

The rearrangement uses TRBV5-8 and TRBJ1-2; D is uncertain. This CDR3 is built from 13 residues. V was cut by 1 base and J by 8 bases, with 12 bases left in between. Germline V CDR1 and CDR2: SGHTS, YDEGEE. The CDR3 DNA is TGTGCCAGCAGCTTGCGCGCTTATGGAGGCTACACCTTC. Amino acid sequence: CASSLRAYGGYTF.